Listed here are 30 T cell receptor beta chains from one sample, sequenced in a study of vaccination and CD4 T cells after COVID-19. This sample's treatment: roughly ten-day PBMC culture with coronavirus spike peptide pools or control peptides (ViraFEST assay). An Oncomine TCR Beta short-read assay was used to sequence the DNA from cultured CD4+ T cells. From the PCR reads, TCRdb called clonotypes with MiXCR, one entry per CDR3 protein. This table has 15,000 to 20,000 distinct CDR3 sequences, roughly half appearing once. Antigens of these TCRs are unknown. The specimen comprised CD4+ T cells from blood, cultured in vitro, sampled after SARS-CoV-2 vaccination. The receptor source for this set is a human donor who had recovered from COVID-19.

This rearrangement joins TRBV20-1 to TRBJ1-1; D might be TRBD1 (5 bases). V shed 0 bases and J shed 0 bases, with 14 bases lying between them. The germline CDR1 and CDR2 sequences are DFQATT and SNEGSKA (reference sequence). The CDR3 runs 16 residues. The CDR3 sequence is CSARDDGTPMNTEAFF. Here the CDR3 DNA reads TGCAGTGCTAGAGACGACGGGACTCCCATGAACACTGAAGCTTTCTTT.

This clonotype turned up a few times. This rearrangement joins TRBV7-2 to TRBJ2-3; D gene unclear. The CDR3 has 15 amino acids. Per the germline V gene, CDR1 is SGHTA and CDR2 is FQGNSA. V lost 4 bases to trimming and J lost 1 base, with 12 bases between them. The CDR3 sequence: CASSSYMVGTDTQYF. The CDR3 nucleotides read TGTGCCAGCAGCTCCTACATGGTGGGCACAGATACGCAGTATTTT. Together with reference TRBV7-2 and TRBJ2-3, the CDR3 gives the full variable domain: GAGVSQSPSNKVTEKGKDVELRCDPISGHTALYWYRQSLGQGLEFLIYFQGNSAPDKSGLPSDRFSAERTGGSVSTLTIQRTQQEDSAVYLCASSSYMVGTDTQYFGPGTRLTVL.

This clonotype was observed a few times. Relative to the germline gene, one junction end is altered; a read error may explain this. V and J are TRBV7-6 and TRBJ2-2; the match to TRBD2 covers 9 bases. The germline CDR1 and CDR2 sequences are SGHVS and FNYEAQ. The CDR3 has 15 amino acids. The CDR3 sequence is CASSIAGANTGELFF. The CDR3 DNA follows: TGTGCCAGCAGCATAGCGGGAGCGAACACCGGGGAGCTGTTTTTT.

The J gene is TRBJ1-2, the V gene TRBV6-5; 9 bases are a match to TRBD1. V was clipped by 3 bases and J by 3 bases; unmatched bases: 2. The V gene's germline CDR1 is MNHEY and CDR2 SVGAGI. The length of the CDR3 is 14 residues. The CDR3 coding sequence is TGTGCCAGCAGTTATGACAGGGGGTACTATGGCTACACCTTC. This translates into CASSYDRGYYGYTF.

The rearrangement joins TRBV6-2 or TRBV6-3 to TRBJ1-2; D possibly corresponds to TRBD1 (6 bases). V lost 6 bases and J lost 10, with 15 bases in between. Germline lookup yields CDR1 MNHEY and CDR2 SVGEGT. This CDR3 has 12 residues. The CDR3 loop is CASRSTGGHYTF. The CDR3 bases are TGTGCCAGCAGGTCGACAGGAGGGCACTACACCTTC.

This clonotype was detected a few times. The J gene is TRBJ1-5, the V gene TRBV19; D is undetermined. V lost 1 base to trimming and J lost 9 bases, with 16 bases between them. Germline assignment: CDR1 LNHDA and CDR2 SQIVND (reference sequence). The CDR3 covers 15 residues. Here the CDR3 DNA reads TGTGCCAGTAGTATAGCGGACCTCGGAGGTGGGCCCCAGCATTTT. It codes for CASSIADLGGGPQHF.

This rearrangement joins TRBV19 to TRBJ1-2, with unresolved D. CDR1 is LNHDA and CDR2 is SQIVND in the germline V gene (reference sequence). This CDR3 has 14 residues. Trimming pared 5 bases from V and 3 bases from J, leaving 13 bases between. The CDR3 nucleotides read TGTGCCAGTAGTCTATCAGACCCCTACTATGGCTACACCTTC. It yields the protein CASSLSDPYYGYTF.

There are a few counts of this clonotype. The rearrangement joins TRBV5-1 to TRBJ1-2; the D gene is possibly TRBD1 (6 bases). V was pared by 0 bases and J by 6 bases, with 6 bases between. Germline V gene sequence: CDR1 SGHRS, CDR2 YFSETQ. The CDR3 loop spans 12 amino acids. The DNA for the CDR3 is TGCGCCAGCAGCTTGGACAGGGATGGCTACACCTTC. This encodes CASSLDRDGYTF. The whole variable domain, filled in from reference TRBV5-1 and TRBJ1-2, reads KAGVTQTPRYLIKTRGQQVTLSCSPISGHRSVSWYQQTPGQGLQFLFEYFSETQRNKGNFPGRFSGRQFSNSRSEMNVSTLELGDSALYLCASSLDRDGYTFGSGTRLTVV.

The chain employs TRBV10-3 and TRBJ2-3; D unresolved. CDR1 is ENHRY, CDR2 SYGVKD, per germline. Trimming took 0 bases from V and 2 from J, leaving 9 bases between them. The length of the CDR3 is 15 residues. CDR3 sequence (DNA): TGTGCCATCAGTGAGTCGAACCTCCCCACAGATACGCAGTATTTT. Its protein is CAISESNLPTDTQYF.

This clonotype was detected a few times. The chain links TRBV6-5 to TRBJ1-3, with 10 bases identical to TRBD1. The CDR3 runs 16 residues. V was pared by 2 bases and J by 2 bases, with 3 bases of the junction left unmatched. From germline, CDR1 is MNHEY and CDR2 SVGAGI. The DNA for the CDR3 is TGTGCCAGCAGTTACGGGGACAGGGGAACTGGAAACACCATATATTTT. It yields the protein CASSYGDRGTGNTIYF.

This clonotype was recorded a few times. V gene TRBV7-9 combines with J gene TRBJ1-2; D is ambiguous. V was trimmed by 5 bases and J by 6 bases, leaving 16 bases between them. Per the germline V gene, CDR1 is SEHNR and CDR2 is FQNEAQ (reference sequence). The length of the CDR3 is 14 residues. The CDR3 loop is CASSGLERRDGYTF. CDR3 in DNA: TGTGCCAGCAGCGGCTTAGAAAGGCGGGATGGCTACACCTTC.

The V call is TRBV20-1, the J call TRBJ2-3, with 8 bases identical to TRBD2. The germline V gene has CDR1 DFQATT and CDR2 SNEGSKA (reference sequence). Trimming removed 1 base from V and 0 bases from J; junction bases left unmatched: 0. CDR3 length: 14 residues. CDR3 DNA: TGCAGTGCTAGAGCGGGGGGGAGCACAGATACGCAGTATTTT. Encoded protein: CSARAGGSTDTQYF.

V is TRBV12-3 or TRBV12-4 and J is TRBJ1-1, with D perhaps TRBD1 (5 bases). Trimming pared 5 bases from V and 1 base from J, leaving 17 bases between. This CDR3 has 16 residues. As DNA, the CDR3 is TGTGCCAGCAGTCCCAGGGCTGCCCAGCGGAACACTGAAGCTTTCTTT. Amino acids: CASSPRAAQRNTEAFF.

This clonotype has only one observation. The V gene is TRBV2, the J gene TRBJ2-7; D remains ambiguous. This CDR3 contains 15 residues. V was shortened by 0 bases and J by 5 bases, with 14 bases between the two germline ends. Germline lookup yields CDR1 SNHLY and CDR2 FYNNEI. The CDR3 sequence: CASSEASARPHEQYF. CDR3 DNA: TGTGCCAGCAGTGAAGCTTCAGCGCGGCCGCACGAGCAGTACTTC.

This sequence joins TRBV19 and TRBJ2-7, with TRBD1 matching over 7 bases. Germline assignment: CDR1 LNHDA and CDR2 SQIVND (reference sequence). The CDR3 has 15 residues. The junction had 13 bases not matched to a gene; V was cut back by 6 bases and J by 5 bases. The CDR3 coding sequence is TGTGCCAGTAGCGAGACGGGACAGTTCGGCCACGAGCAGTACTTC. Amino acid sequence: CASSETGQFGHEQYF.

This sequence joins TRBV7-2 and TRBJ2-7; 7 bases are shared with TRBD2. This CDR3 region has 16 residues. Trimming removed 1 base from V and 6 bases from J; junction bases left unmatched: 12. Germline CDR1 and CDR2: SGHTA and FQGNSA. The CDR3 here is CASSLDWSSGPGEQYF. As DNA, the CDR3 is TGTGCCAGCAGCTTAGACTGGTCTAGCGGTCCTGGCGAGCAGTACTTC.

This clonotype was seen a few times. This chain joins TRBV27 and TRBJ2-7, with TRBD1 as a possible D gene (5 bases). The CDR3 totals 13 residues. With 8 bases removed from V and 2 bases from J, the gap between germline ends came to 13 bases. Germline lookup yields CDR1 MNHEY and CDR2 SMNVEV (reference sequence). The CDR3 protein is CASAKGLTYEQYF. In DNA, the CDR3 is TGTGCCAGCGCCAAGGGGCTCACCTACGAGCAGTACTTC.

The chain recombines TRBV28 with TRBJ2-5; 10 bases line up with TRBD2. Trimming cost V 4 bases and J 3 bases; bases outside gene matches: 2. The CDR3 is made up of 14 amino acids. The germline gives CDR1 MDHEN, CDR2 SYDVKM. Written as DNA, the CDR3 is TGTGCCAGCAGTTACGGACTAGCGGAAGAGACCCAGTACTTC. Translation: CASSYGLAEETQYF.

This clonotype was observed a few times. The chain recombines TRBV20-1 with TRBJ2-3; 8 positions agree with TRBD1. The length of the CDR3 is 13 residues. V lost 5 bases to trimming and J lost 6 bases; unmatched junction nucleotides: 7. Germline CDR1 is DFQATT and CDR2 is SNEGSKA (reference sequence). Here the CDR3 DNA reads TGCAGTGCTGCCGGACAGGGAAGGGATACGCAGTATTTT. This translates into CSAAGQGRDTQYF.

The chain uses TRBV7-8 and TRBJ1-5, with TRBD1 matching 7 bases. The CDR3 runs 15 residues. Germline CDR1 is SGHVS and CDR2 is FQNEAQ. The ends lost 5 bases at V and 7 bases at J; junction bases unmatched: 11. CDR3 region: CASSQQDRTGQPQHF. Here the CDR3 DNA reads TGTGCCAGCAGCCAGCAGGACAGGACGGGGCAGCCCCAGCATTTT.

This chain joins TRBV6-1 and TRBJ1-5; D gene unclear. This CDR3 has 14 residues. CDR1 and CDR2 (germline): MNHNS, SASEGT. V was cut by 11 bases and J by 0 bases, with 14 bases left in between. CDR3: CASLGDHSNQPQHF. As DNA, the CDR3 is TGTGCCTCCCTCGGAGATCATAGCAATCAGCCCCAGCATTTT.

This clonotype was seen more than once but under ten times. The rearrangement links TRBV20-1 to TRBJ2-1, with 13 bases fitting TRBD2. J gave up 3 bases and V 5 bases, and 4 bases lay outside the gene matches. Germline V CDR1 and CDR2: DFQATT, SNEGSKA (reference sequence). The CDR3 runs to 15 residues. CDR3 residues: CSAERLAGGYNEQFF. In DNA form, the CDR3 reads TGCAGTGCTGAACGACTAGCGGGGGGCTACAATGAGCAGTTCTTC.

The chain couples TRBV20-1 to TRBJ1-2; tentatively, D is TRBD1 (5 bases). This CDR3 is 14 amino acids long. With 6 bases removed from V and 1 base from J, the gap between germline ends came to 15 bases. Germline V gene data show CDR1 as DFQATT and CDR2 as SNEGSKA (reference sequence). The CDR3 DNA sequence: TGCAGTGCCCCCGGGACTAAAGATAACTATGGCTACACCTTC. Its translation: CSAPGTKDNYGYTF.

With regard to this clonotype: One end of the junction fails to match germline, which may point to a read error. The rearrangement links TRBV6-1 to TRBJ2-7; D is uncertain. Germline V lookup: CDR1 MNHNS, CDR2 SASEGT. CDR3 length: 11 amino acids. The CDR3 sequence: CASTSFHEQYF. Here the CDR3 DNA reads TGCGCCAGCACCAGTTTCCACGAGCAGTACTTC.

The genes are TRBV6-2 or TRBV6-3 and TRBJ2-2; maybe TRBD1 (5 bases). Germline V gives CDR1 MNHEY, CDR2 SVGEGT. V lost 2 bases and J lost 2, with 12 bases in between. The CDR3 has 16 residues. Here the CDR3 DNA reads TGTGCCAGCAGTTACGACAGTGCGGTTAACACCGGGGAGCTGTTTTTT. It translates to CASSYDSAVNTGELFF.

The J gene is TRBJ1-2, the V gene TRBV6-1, with 8 nucleotides matching TRBD1. The V segment lost 2 bases and the J segment 8 bases; nucleotides outside the gene matches: 10. This CDR3 has 15 residues. The V gene's germline CDR1 is MNHNS and CDR2 SASEGT. The DNA for the CDR3 is TGTGCCAGCAGTGAACAGGGGGCGAATCCCTACGGCTACACCTTC. This codes for CASSEQGANPYGYTF.

The V call is TRBV7-2, the J call TRBJ1-5; maybe TRBD1 (5 bases). Germline V lookup: CDR1 SGHTA, CDR2 FQGNSA. V was cut by 6 bases and J by 5 bases, with 14 bases left in between. There are 14 residues in the CDR3. CDR3: CASSPTAGDQPQHF. Here the CDR3 DNA reads TGTGCCAGCAGTCCCACGGCGGGGGATCAGCCCCAGCATTTT.

This chain joins TRBV12-3 or TRBV12-4 and TRBJ1-5; the match to TRBD1 covers 8 bases. This CDR3 has 17 residues. The V segment lost 3 bases and the J segment 0 bases; nucleotides outside the gene matches: 7. The chain's CDR3 is CASSFGTGPYSNQPQHF. The CDR3 DNA is TGTGCCAGCAGTTTCGGGACAGGACCGTATAGCAATCAGCCCCAGCATTTT.

V is TRBV5-4 and J is TRBJ2-7; D gene unclear. Deletions cut 3 bases from V and 5 bases from J, with 15 bases between. From germline, CDR1 is SGHNT and CDR2 YYREEE (reference sequence). The CDR3 is 14 residues long. CDR3 protein: CASSSPWEGNEQYF. CDR3 DNA sequence: TGTGCCAGCAGCTCGCCCTGGGAAGGCAACGAGCAGTACTTC.

V usage is TRBV19 and J usage is TRBJ2-7; D may be TRBD2 (5 bases). The CDR3 covers 15 residues. CDR1 and CDR2 (germline): LNHDA, SQIVND (reference sequence). Trimming cost V 6 bases and J 2 bases, with 17 bases left between them. DNA for the CDR3: TGTGCCAGTAGGCCCGCGGGCGCCCTACCCTACGAGCAGTACTTC. Protein: CASRPAGALPYEQYF.